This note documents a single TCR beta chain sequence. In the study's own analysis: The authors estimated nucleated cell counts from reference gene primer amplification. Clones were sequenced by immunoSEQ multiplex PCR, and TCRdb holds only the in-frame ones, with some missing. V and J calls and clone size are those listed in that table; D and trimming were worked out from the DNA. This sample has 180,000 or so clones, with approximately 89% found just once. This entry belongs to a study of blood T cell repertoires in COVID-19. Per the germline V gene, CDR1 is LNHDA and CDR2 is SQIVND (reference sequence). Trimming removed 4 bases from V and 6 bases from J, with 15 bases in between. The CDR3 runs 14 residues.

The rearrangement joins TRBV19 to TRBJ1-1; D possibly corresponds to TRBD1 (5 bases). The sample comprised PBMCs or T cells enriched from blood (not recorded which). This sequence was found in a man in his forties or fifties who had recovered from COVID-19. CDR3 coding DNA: TGTGCCAGTAGTACTATGGGGGAGGGTCCTGAAGCTTTCTTT. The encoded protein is CASSTMGEGPEAFF.